This T cell receptor beta chain was retrieved from a study of blood T cell repertoires in COVID-19. Looking at the study overall: Sites in the United States, Italy and Spain provided acute and convalescent COVID-19 samples. The cDNA or gDNA used as material had been derived from T cells, B-cell-depleted T cells, or PBMCs.

Per germline, CDR1 LGHDT and CDR2 YNNKEL (reference sequence). CDR3 length: 14 amino acids. Deletions cut 4 bases from V and 1 base from J, with 10 bases between. Original processing notes: Cell counts per sample came from amplifying reference gene primers. Data came from immunoSEQ multiplex PCR; TCRdb stores just in-frame clones and leaves some out. That table furnishes V, J and clone size, whereas the DNA furnished D and trimming. This table holds around 700,000 clones, around 89% found once. Regarding this clone: Other DNA sequences of this sample code for an identical CDR3.

Material: peripheral blood. The origin of this receptor is a woman aged 18 to 35 with acute or convalescent COVID-19. The chain couples TRBV3-1 (or the pseudogene TRBV3-2) to TRBJ1-1; D is possibly TRBD1 (6 bases). As DNA, the CDR3 is TGTGCCAGCAGCCGGAAAGGGGGGAACACTGAAGCTTTCTTT. This gives the protein CASSRKGGNTEAFF.